This T cell receptor beta chain derives from a study of blood T cell repertoires in COVID-19. Generated by immunoSEQ multiplex PCR, the TCRdb table keeps only in-frame clones and is missing some. The sample lists 45,000 to 60,000 clones, approximately 87% occurring once. The CDR3 extends over 17 amino acids. V lost 3 bases and J 0 bases, leaving 14 bases between the germline ends. Germline values: CDR1 MGHRA, CDR2 YSYEKL. This clonotype originated in a human donor in a cohort sampled during active COVID-19. Sequencing was performed on peripheral blood. The genes are TRBV4-1 and TRBJ2-2, with D possibly matching TRBD2 (6 bases). This CDR3 is CASSQVRGGSNTGELFF. CDR3 DNA: TGCGCCAGCAGCCAGGTCCGGGGAGGTTCGAACACCGGGGAGCTGTTTTTT.